These T cell receptor beta chains were read from a single sample in a study of technical replicates of blood from several donors. Clones were read by immunoSEQ multiplex PCR, and TCRdb kept only the in-frame ones, dropping some. Of 50,000 to 55,000 clones in the sample, 86% are singletons; the top ten hold 5% to 6%. The material sequenced was PBMCs. Receptor source: a human donor in good health. Some clones in this sample may be carry-over from other donors' samples. Each CDR3 is given with its conserved first and last residue. A D gene is named only where the DNA matches it firmly. Clone sizes are given selectively: once, few, many, or a class where the clone is expanded.

v_call	d_call	clone_size	j_call	cdr3_nt	cdr3_aa
TRBV11-2	TRBD1	NA	TRBJ1-6	TGTGCCAGCAGCCCAGGGGGAGGCCTTTCACCCCTCCACTTT	CASSPGGGLSPLHF
TRBV15	TRBD1	NA	TRBJ2-7	TGTGCCACCAGCAGGGACAGGGGGAACGACGAGCAGTACTTC	CATSRDRGNDEQYF
TRBV11-2	NA	NA	TRBJ1-5	TGTGCCAGCAGCCTGGCGGGGTACAATCAGCCCCAGCATTTT	CASSLAGYNQPQHF
TRBV7-6	NA	NA	TRBJ1-5	TGTGCCAGCAGCTTAGCGGACAAGGGGAATCAGCCCCAGCATTTT	CASSLADKGNQPQHF
TRBV7-7	NA	NA	TRBJ1-1	TGTGCCAGCAGCACGCCAGTCCCGTTGACAGCGGGGTTGGGGAACACTGAAGCTTTCTTT	CASSTPVPLTAGLGNTEAFF
TRBV29-1	TRBD2	NA	TRBJ2-7	TGCAGCGTTGTGGTGACTAGCGGGATTTACGAGCAGTACTTC	CSVVVTSGIYEQYF
TRBV28	NA	NA	TRBJ1-2	TGTGCCAGCAGCTACAGGGCCTCCTATGGCTACACCTTC	CASSYRASYGYTF
TRBV30	TRBD1	NA	TRBJ1-6	TGTGCCTGGGGCCACCGGGACAGGGGAAGGCCCCTCCACTTT	CAWGHRDRGRPLHF
TRBV2	NA	NA	TRBJ2-7	TGTGCCAGCGGTGGGGGCGAATACGAGCAGTACTTC	CASGGGEYEQYF
TRBV6-6	NA	NA	TRBJ1-1	TGTGCCAGCACCCAGGGGCACACTGAAGCTTTCTTT	CASTQGHTEAFF
TRBV7-3	TRBD2	few	TRBJ2-3	TGTGCCAGCAGCCGGTCGGGGGGGATCGCAGATACGCAGTATTTT	CASSRSGGIADTQYF
TRBV15	TRBD2	NA	TRBJ2-5	TGTGCCACCAGCAGAGATCAGGGCGGGGGGCAAGAGACCCAGTACTTC	CATSRDQGGGQETQYF
TRBV30	TRBD1	NA	TRBJ1-1	TGTGCCTACGACAGGGGAGGGACTGAAGCTTTCTTT	CAYDRGGTEAFF
TRBV7-6	TRBD1	NA	TRBJ2-7	TGTGCCAGCAGCTTAACGGACAGGATGGGCGAGCAGTACTTC	CASSLTDRMGEQYF
TRBV29-1	TRBD1	NA	TRBJ1-2	TGCAGCGTTGCGGAGCAGGGGGACTATGGCTACACCTTC	CSVAEQGDYGYTF
TRBV11-2	TRBD1	NA	TRBJ1-1	TGTGCCAGCAGCTATGACAGGGGGCGCACTGAAGCTTTCTTT	CASSYDRGRTEAFF
TRBV2	NA	once	TRBJ2-7	TGTGCCAGCAGTGTTGACAGGGGAGGGGACTACGAGCAGTACTTC	CASSVDRGGDYEQYF
TRBV18	TRBD2	NA	TRBJ2-7	TGTGCCAGCTCACCGACTAGCGAAACCTACGAGCAGTACTTC	CASSPTSETYEQYF
TRBV10-3	TRBD1	NA	TRBJ1-1	TGTGCCATCAGTGAGTCGAAACAGGGGGCTGTGAACACTGAAGCTTTCTTT	CAISESKQGAVNTEAFF
TRBV30	NA	NA	TRBJ1-6	TGTGCCTGGAGGTTAGGGGCAGGGCAAAATTCACCCCTCCACTTT	CAWRLGAGQNSPLHF
TRBV4-2	TRBD2	NA	TRBJ2-1	TGTGCCAGCAGCCAAGAACCCGCGGGGGGGTACAATGAGCAGTTCTTC	CASSQEPAGGYNEQFF
TRBV27	NA	NA	TRBJ1-1	TGTGCCAGCAGCCTCGGACAGAGCAGAAACACTGAAGCTTTCTTT	CASSLGQSRNTEAFF
TRBV2	NA	NA	TRBJ1-2	TGTGCCAGCAGTCTCCCCCCGGGAGTTCGGTCGATCGGCTACACCTTC	CASSLPPGVRSIGYTF
TRBV5-1	TRBD2	NA	TRBJ2-3	TGCGCCAGCAGCTTGGGACTAGCGGGGGCTAGCACAGATACGCAGTATTTT	CASSLGLAGASTDTQYF
TRBV15	NA	NA	TRBJ1-5	TGTGCCACCAGCAGTGGTTCGGGGGATGGGCAGCCCCAGCATTTT	CATSSGSGDGQPQHF
TRBV9	NA	NA	TRBJ2-7	TGTGCCAGCAGATATAGAGTCCTCTCCTACGAGCAGTACTTC	CASRYRVLSYEQYF
TRBV2	NA	NA	TRBJ1-2	TGTGCCAGCAGGATCGGACAGGGCTACACCTTC	CASRIGQGYTF
TRBV29-1	TRBD1	NA	TRBJ1-2	TGCAGCGTTGAAGTACAGGGGTCTGGCTACACCTTC	CSVEVQGSGYTF
TRBV19	TRBD1	NA	TRBJ2-7	TGTGCCAGTAGTATAGGCGGGACAGGGGCCAACGAGCAGTACTTC	CASSIGGTGANEQYF
TRBV2	NA	NA	TRBJ1-5	TGTGCCAGCAGTAGCAGGAATCAGCCCCAGCATTTT	CASSSRNQPQHF
TRBV4-3	TRBD2	once	TRBJ2-3	TGCGCCAGCAGCCAAGCCTCTAGCGGGAGTGCAGATACGCAGTATTTT	CASSQASSGSADTQYF
TRBV29-1	TRBD1	NA	TRBJ1-2	TGCAGCGTTAAGAGTTCGGGGACAGGGGACCGCGGCTACACCTTC	CSVKSSGTGDRGYTF
TRBV11-2	NA	NA	TRBJ2-3	TGTGCCAGCAGCTTCTTACTAGAGGCAGATACGCAGTATTTT	CASSFLLEADTQYF
TRBV6-5	NA	few	TRBJ1-6	TGTGCCAGCAGTTACCCCAGGAACTCACCCCTCCACTTT	CASSYPRNSPLHF
TRBV29-1	TRBD2	NA	TRBJ2-5	TGCAGCGTTGAAGATCCAGCGGGGGGGGCAGAGACCCAGTACTTC	CSVEDPAGGAETQYF
TRBV13	NA	NA	TRBJ1-1	TGTGCCAGCAGCTTAGAGGGGGGGGGCACTGAAGCTTTCTTT	CASSLEGGGTEAFF
TRBV2	TRBD2	once	TRBJ2-4	TGTGCCAGCAGGAGCGGGACTCTAGCCAAAAACATTCAGTACTTC	CASRSGTLAKNIQYF
TRBV6-5	TRBD1	NA	TRBJ1-1	TGTGCCAGCAGTTACTCTACCCCAGGGGGAACTGAAGCTTTCTTT	CASSYSTPGGTEAFF
TRBV4-1	NA	NA	TRBJ2-7	TGCGCCAGCAGCCAAGATAGGGGGATTGGCTCCTACGAGCAGTACTTC	CASSQDRGIGSYEQYF
TRBV30	TRBD1	NA	TRBJ1-2	TGTGCCTATCAGGGGGGCGCGGACTATGGCTACACCTTC	CAYQGGADYGYTF
TRBV18	NA	NA	TRBJ2-3	TGTGCCAGCTCACCACAGCTAGGAGATACGCAGTATTTT	CASSPQLGDTQYF
TRBV5-1	TRBD2	NA	TRBJ2-2	TGCGCCAGCACAAGTCTCGCGGGAGGGCCGATCACCGGGGAGCTGTTTTTT	CASTSLAGGPITGELFF
TRBV7-2	TRBD1	NA	TRBJ2-2	TGTGCCAGCAGCTCGAGACTGGGACAGGGGGCGATCGGGGAGCTGTTTTTT	CASSSRLGQGAIGELFF
TRBV7-2	NA	NA	TRBJ2-7	TGTGCCAGCAGTACGTTAGGGGCTAGTTTATCCGAGCAGTACTTC	CASSTLGASLSEQYF
TRBV6-1	NA	few	TRBJ1-5	TGTGCCAGCAGTGACCTGGCAGGAACCAATCAGCCCCAGCATTTT	CASSDLAGTNQPQHF
TRBV23-1	NA	NA	TRBJ2-2	TGCGCCAGCGGCCGAAGGGGCGGGGAGCTGTTTTTT	CASGRRGGELFF
TRBV2	TRBD1	once	TRBJ2-1	TGTGCCAGCAGACCCGGGACAGGCTACGGCGAGCAGTTCTTC	CASRPGTGYGEQFF
TRBV6-5	TRBD2	few	TRBJ2-5	TGTGCCAGCAGTCCCGGACTAGAGACGGAGACCCAGTACTTC	CASSPGLETETQYF
TRBV2	NA	NA	TRBJ1-2	TGTGCCAGCAGAGCGACTCCAGGGAATGGCTACACCTTC	CASRATPGNGYTF
TRBV28	NA	NA	TRBJ2-7	TGTGCCAGCGCGAATTGGCGGGGTGGAGAGCAGTACTTC	CASANWRGGEQYF
TRBV2	NA	NA	TRBJ1-1	TGTGCCAGCAGCGGGGGCACTGAAGCTTTCTTT	CASSGGTEAFF
TRBV7-8	NA	NA	TRBJ1-2	TGTGCCAGCAGCGTCGGGGGTAGCGCCACCATCTATGGCTACACCTTC	CASSVGGSATIYGYTF
TRBV7-9	NA	NA	TRBJ1-2	TGTGCCAGCAGCGCGCGAGTCGGAGAGGACTATGGCTACACCTTC	CASSARVGEDYGYTF
TRBV2	TRBD1	NA	TRBJ1-1	TGTGCCTCCCGGAGGCAGGGGGGGAACACTGAAGCTTTCTTT	CASRRQGGNTEAFF
TRBV11-3	TRBD2	NA	TRBJ2-1	TGTGCCAGCAGCTCTAGCGGGACCCACGGGGATGAGCAGTTCTTC	CASSSSGTHGDEQFF
TRBV4-3	TRBD2	once	TRBJ2-1	TGCGCCAGCAGCCAAGAGCCGGGAGGGTACAATGAGCAGTTCTTC	CASSQEPGGYNEQFF
TRBV5-1	TRBD1	once	TRBJ1-2	TGCGCCAGCAGCTTCCCGGGACAGTATGGCTACACCTTC	CASSFPGQYGYTF
TRBV7-9	TRBD1	NA	TRBJ1-4	TGTGCCAGCAGCTTAGCCAATAGACAGGGCCATGAAAAACTGTTTTTT	CASSLANRQGHEKLFF
TRBV6-4	TRBD1	NA	TRBJ1-4	TGTGCCAGCAGTGAGTACCGACAGGGCTATGCAACTAATGAAAAACTGTTTTTT	CASSEYRQGYATNEKLFF
TRBV4-3	NA	NA	TRBJ1-4	TGCGCCAGCAGCCAAGATGGAAACAGGTGGAATGAAAAACTGTTTTTT	CASSQDGNRWNEKLFF